This passage covers 27 T cell receptor beta chains from one sample sequenced in a study of radiation and T cells in renal cell carcinoma. As for time point: baseline pretreatment blood. Treatment reported: 15 Gy SBRT to primary tumor, nephrectomy 4 weeks later. Libraries were prepared by immunoSEQ multiplex PCR; TCRdb keeps only in-frame clonotypes and omits some of them. The sample shows 130,000 to 150,000 clones, 88% of them seen only once. This material consisted of blood, taken from a patient whose treatment included radiotherapy and nephrectomy. These receptors were obtained from a woman between 50 and 59 years old with renal cell carcinoma.

The V and J genes are TRBV5-1 and TRBJ1-4; a possible D gene is TRBD1 (6 bases). Trimming left V 2 bases short and J 7 bases short, with 6 bases between. The CDR3 is 12 residues long. Per germline, CDR1 SGHRS and CDR2 YFSETQ. The CDR3 DNA follows: TGCGCCAGCAGCTTACAGGGTGAAAAACTGTTTTTT. Protein sequence: CASSLQGEKLFF.

The chain recombines TRBV6-5 with TRBJ1-5, with a tentative D call TRBD1 (6 bases). The CDR3 length is 15 residues. Germline CDR1 reads MNHEY; CDR2 reads SVGAGI. The ends were cut back, 6 bases at V and 1 base at J, with 13 bases in the middle. CDR3 DNA: TGTGCCAGCAGCCCCGGGGGGGGCAGCAATCAGCCCCAGCATTTT. Protein sequence: CASSPGGGSNQPQHF.

This chain joins TRBV11-2 and TRBJ1-2, with D possibly being TRBD1 (5 bases). CDR1 is SGHAT, CDR2 FQNNGV, per germline. Trimming pared 3 bases from V and 6 bases from J, leaving 11 bases between. This CDR3 is 13 amino acids long. This CDR3 reads CASSLLGGNGYTF. The CDR3 DNA follows: TGTGCCAGCAGCTTGTTGGGGGGGAATGGCTACACCTTC.

This sequence joins TRBV2 and TRBJ2-7; 7 bases are shared with TRBD1. The CDR3 is 15 residues long. CDR1 and CDR2 (germline): SNHLY, FYNNEI. The V segment lost 5 bases and the J segment 0 bases; nucleotides outside the gene matches: 7. The CDR3 here is CASSFRDRPSYEQYF. The DNA of the CDR3 is TGTGCCAGCAGTTTCAGGGACAGACCCTCCTACGAGCAGTACTTC.

The chain is built from TRBV9 and TRBJ2-3; D possibly uses TRBD1 or TRBD2 (5 bases each). Germline assignment: CDR1 SGDLS and CDR2 YYNGEE. CDR3 size: 14 residues. V was shortened by 0 bases and J by 5 bases, with 10 bases between the two germline ends. The CDR3 DNA follows: TGTGCCAGCAGCGTAGTGGGGGTCGGAGATACGCAGTATTTT. Its protein is CASSVVGVGDTQYF.

The genes are TRBV14 and TRBJ1-2; perhaps TRBD1 as D (5 bases). This CDR3 is 12 amino acids long. The V gene lost 3 bases and the J gene lost 8 bases, with 10 bases spanning the gap. Germline CDR1 SGHDN, CDR2 FVKESK. The CDR3 nucleotides are TGTGCCAGCAGCCAGGGGGGGTTCGGCTACACCTTC. This sequence encodes CASSQGGFGYTF.

The chain links TRBV7-2 to TRBJ2-7, with 8 bases that match TRBD2. CDR3 length: 15 amino acids. V gave up 0 bases and J gave up 3 bases; unmatched junction bases: 4. CDR1 is SGHTA and CDR2 is FQGNSA in the germline V gene. Here the CDR3 reads CASSLARGEYYEQYF. The DNA for the CDR3 is TGTGCCAGCAGCTTAGCGCGGGGGGAATACTACGAGCAGTACTTC. The whole variable domain, remainder taken from reference TRBV7-2 and TRBJ2-7, is GAGVSQSPSNKVTEKGKDVELRCDPISGHTALYWYRQSLGQGLEFLIYFQGNSAPDKSGLPSDRFSAERTGGSVSTLTIQRTQQEDSAVYLCASSLARGEYYEQYFGPGTRLTVT.

The chain has TRBV5-1 and TRBJ2-1, with D unclear. V lost 4 bases, J lost 4 bases, and 12 bases lay in between. In germline, CDR1 is SGHRS, CDR2 YFSETQ. This CDR3 region has 14 residues. The CDR3: CASSPGSTYNEQFF. DNA for the CDR3: TGCGCCAGCAGCCCCGGCTCGACTTACAATGAGCAGTTCTTC.

This clone was seen just once. V is TRBV18 and J is TRBJ2-3; 11 bases are shared with TRBD1. The CDR3 length is 15 residues. Germline CDR1 is KGHSH and CDR2 is LQKENI. The ends lost 4 bases at V and 4 bases at J; junction bases unmatched: 4. CDR3 sequence (DNA): TGTGCCAGCTCACATGGACAGGGGGCCCCAGATACGCAGTATTTT. It specifies CASSHGQGAPDTQYF.

The gene calls are TRBV6-6 and TRBJ1-5; D is undetermined. Germline V gene lookup returns CDR1 MNHNY and CDR2 SVGAGI (reference sequence). Trimming stripped 7 bases from V and 16 bases from J, with 20 bases between. The CDR3 is 12 residues long. DNA of the CDR3: TGTGCCAGCATTGCGAAACCGGGCCCCCTACATTTT. This sequence encodes CASIAKPGPLHF.

The J gene is TRBJ2-3, the V gene TRBV10-1, with TRBD1 as a possible D gene (6 bases). Germline V gene data show CDR1 as WNHNN and CDR2 as SYGVQD (reference sequence). V was cut by 7 bases and J by 1 base, with 9 bases left in between. The CDR3 is made up of 13 amino acids. In DNA form, the CDR3 reads TGCGCCAGCAAAAAGGGGGGCACAGATACGCAGTATTTT. As protein: CASKKGGTDTQYF.

The chain recombines TRBV18 with TRBJ2-5; D gene unclear. Germline CDR1 and CDR2: KGHSH and LQKENI. The CDR3 has 15 residues. Trimming removed 1 base at V and 1 base at J, with 10 bases between. The chain's CDR3 is CASSPLRATQETQYF. The CDR3 DNA reads TGTGCCAGCTCACCACTCCGGGCGACCCAAGAGACCCAGTACTTC.

The CDR3: CAIQAGTGDEQYF. The CDR3 DNA follows: TGTGCCATACAAGCCGGGACAGGGGACGAGCAGTACTTC. J is TRBJ2-7 and V is TRBV2, with 10 bases aligning to TRBD1. Germline V gene lookup returns CDR1 SNHLY and CDR2 FYNNEI. This CDR3 has 13 residues. V lost 10 bases to trimming and J lost 5 bases; unmatched junction nucleotides: 8. The full variable domain, completed using reference TRBV2 and TRBJ2-7, is EPEVTQTPSHQVTQMGQEVILRCVPISNHLYFYWYRQILGQKVEFLVSFYNNEISEKSEIFDDQFSVERPDGSNFTLKIRSTKLEDSAMYFCAIQAGTGDEQYFGPGTRLTVT.

The chain employs TRBV11-2 and TRBJ1-6; D uncertain. Germline V gene data show CDR1 as SGHAT and CDR2 as FQNNGV. The V end was cut by 4 bases, the J end by 7 bases, with 8 bases between. This CDR3 spans 13 amino acids. The chain's CDR3 is CASSSHLNSPLHF. CDR3 DNA: TGTGCCAGCAGCTCCCACCTGAATTCACCCCTCCACTTT.

This sequence joins TRBV2 and TRBJ2-5; TRBD2 aligns across 15 bases. CDR1 and CDR2 (germline): SNHLY, FYNNEI. The V gene end was trimmed by 6 bases and the J gene end by 5 bases; junction bases not matched to a gene: 7. The CDR3 spans 16 residues. The DNA of the CDR3 is TGTGCCAGCAGCGGACTAGCGGGGGGGGTCGGGGAGACCCAGTACTTC. Its translation: CASSGLAGGVGETQYF.

Note on this clone: An end of the junction does not agree with germline; a read error may underlie this. J is TRBJ2-3 and V is TRBV7-7; 8 bases are shared with TRBD1. The CDR3 extends over 15 amino acids. Per the germline V gene, CDR1 is SSHAT and CDR2 is FNYEAQ (reference sequence). In nucleotides, the CDR3 is TGTGCTAGCAGCTTATCCAACACAGGGGGAGATACGCAGTATTTT. This sequence encodes CASSLSNTGGDTQYF.

V and J are TRBV5-8 and TRBJ2-5; D may be TRBD2 (5 bases). V was pared by 4 bases and J by 4 bases, with 11 bases between. The germline V gene encodes CDR1 SGHTS and CDR2 YDEGEE. This CDR3 spans 13 amino acids. The CDR3 region is CASSAGARETQYF. CDR3 DNA: TGTGCCAGCAGCGCGGGCGCCCGAGAGACCCAGTACTTC.

The V and J genes are TRBV5-4 and TRBJ1-6; D is unclear. Germline V gene sequence: CDR1 SGHNT, CDR2 YYREEE (reference sequence). Trimming left V 0 bases short and J 7 bases short, with 17 bases between. The CDR3 length is 17 residues. The CDR3 bases are TGTGCCAGCAGCTTGGGACCGGACGTGACCCAGAATTCACCCCTCCACTTT. This codes for CASSLGPDVTQNSPLHF.

Concerning this clone itself: The identical CDR3 is also encoded by other nucleotide sequences in the sample. This chain joins TRBV9 and TRBJ2-3; D not certain. Trimming took off 2 bases at V and 3 bases at J, with 4 bases between the two ends. Germline V gene data show CDR1 as SGDLS and CDR2 as YYNGEE. This CDR3 is 12 amino acids long. DNA of the CDR3: TGTGCCAGCAGCGTCGGTACAGATACGCAGTATTTT. As protein: CASSVGTDTQYF.

CDR3 DNA sequence: TGTGCCAGCAACAATAGGGCTAGCGGGGGAGATACGCAGTATTTT. As protein: CASNNRASGGDTQYF. The chain combines TRBV9 with TRBJ2-3, with 10 bases lining up with TRBD2. Germline V gives CDR1 SGDLS, CDR2 YYNGEE. Germline trimming cut 6 bases from V and 5 bases from J; bases unmatched to any gene: 9. The CDR3 covers 15 residues.

CDR3 sequence: CASSSHSGFSYEQYF. In nucleotides, the CDR3 is TGTGCCAGCAGCTCCCACAGCGGATTCTCCTACGAGCAGTACTTC. The V and J genes are TRBV7-9 and TRBJ2-7; tentatively, D is TRBD2 (5 bases). Between the trimmed V and J ends, which lost 4 bases and 0 bases, there was a span of 13 bases. This CDR3 is 15 amino acids long. In germline, CDR1 is SEHNR, CDR2 FQNEAQ (reference sequence).

The chain employs TRBV6-5 and TRBJ2-1; TRBD2 aligns across 12 bases. This CDR3 has 12 amino acids. V gave up 10 bases and J gave up 13 bases; unmatched junction bases: 8. From germline, CDR1 is MNHEY and CDR2 SVGAGI. CDR3 protein: CATYLAGGQQFF. CDR3 bases: TGTGCCACCTACCTAGCGGGGGGGCAACAGTTCTTC.

The genes are TRBV5-1 and TRBJ2-3; 8 bases are shared with TRBD1. Germline V gives CDR1 SGHRS, CDR2 YFSETQ. The junction had 5 bases not matched to a gene; V was cut back by 1 base and J by 4 bases. This CDR3 contains 15 residues. The CDR3 region is CASSLQGAFADTQYF. The CDR3 region has the DNA TGCGCCAGCAGCTTGCAGGGGGCTTTCGCAGATACGCAGTATTTT.

The chain employs TRBV7-2 and TRBJ2-4, with 7 bases aligning to TRBD1. Germline trimming cut 1 base from V and 2 bases from J; bases unmatched to any gene: 5. CDR1 is SGHTA, CDR2 FQGNSA, per germline. The CDR3 totals 16 residues. The CDR3 DNA reads as TGTGCCAGCAGCTTAGTAGGGACAGAGCCCAAAAACATTCAGTACTTC. Protein product: CASSLVGTEPKNIQYF.

The chain combines TRBV2 with TRBJ2-3; D tentatively reads TRBD1 or TRBD2 (5 bases each). Germline assignment: CDR1 SNHLY and CDR2 FYNNEI. This CDR3 is 16 amino acids long. Trimming pared 5 bases from V and 0 bases from J, leaving 15 bases between. CDR3 sequence: CASSRDGRLSTDTQYF. Here the CDR3 DNA reads TGTGCCAGCAGTCGGGACGGCCGCCTTAGCACAGATACGCAGTATTTT.

The chain's CDR3 is CASRQQGANNYGYTF. In nucleotides, the CDR3 is TGTGCCAGCAGGCAACAGGGGGCGAATAACTATGGCTACACCTTC. The chain employs TRBV2 and TRBJ1-2, with 9 bases that match TRBD1. The CDR3 extends over 15 amino acids. From germline, CDR1 is SNHLY and CDR2 FYNNEI. The V segment lost 6 bases and the J segment 1 base; nucleotides outside the gene matches: 6. Filled out from reference TRBV2 and TRBJ1-2, the complete variable domain reads EPEVTQTPSHQVTQMGQEVILRCVPISNHLYFYWYRQILGQKVEFLVSFYNNEISEKSEIFDDQFSVERPDGSNFTLKIRSTKLEDSAMYFCASRQQGANNYGYTFGSGTRLTVV.

V is TRBV7-2 and J is TRBJ1-1; the D is unclear. The germline V gene has CDR1 SGHTA and CDR2 FQGNSA. V lost 1 base to trimming and J lost 8 bases, with 14 bases between them. The CDR3 consists of 14 residues. This chain's CDR3 is CASSLDASRAEAFF. The CDR3 DNA is TGTGCCAGCAGCTTAGATGCCTCTAGGGCGGAAGCTTTCTTT.